A single sample gave rise to the 22 T cell receptor beta chains below, sequenced in a study of post-analysis software for immune sequencing data. General study results and limits: Patients carried a handful of TRBV segments more frequently than controls did, and TRBV5-6, TRBV5-1 and TRBV20-1 were among them.

These receptors' targets are unknown. Every TCR beta cDNA library bore unique molecular identifiers. TCRdb reanalysed the PCR reads using MiXCR and keeps one entry per CDR3 protein. The sample has under 650,000 distinct CDR3 sequences, roughly 47% seen once. The specimen was blood. The source is a girl between 5 and 17 years old with multiple sclerosis.

In its sample, this clonotype was seen a few times. This rearrangement joins TRBV7-8 to TRBJ2-5; D is uncertain. Trimming took off 5 bases at V and 10 bases at J, with 17 bases between the two ends. The CDR3 covers 13 residues. Germline-derived CDR1 and CDR2 are SGHVS and FQNEAQ. The CDR3 here is CASSPRPRGDQYF. CDR3 bases: TGTGCCAGCAGCCCACGGCCGCGTGGGGACCAGTACTTC.

This clonotype was observed a single time. V gene TRBV7-9 combines with J gene TRBJ1-2, with D possibly TRBD1 on 6 matching bases. V was cut by 5 bases and J by 3 bases, with 13 bases left in between. Germline values: CDR1 SEHNR, CDR2 FQNEAQ (reference sequence). The CDR3 runs to 14 residues. The CDR3, as DNA: TGTGCCAGCAGCCACCGGGACACCGACTATGGCTACACCTTC. Protein product: CASSHRDTDYGYTF.

The J gene is TRBJ2-1, the V gene TRBV4-2; 8 nucleotides line up with TRBD2. The germline CDR1 and CDR2 sequences are LGHNA and YNFKEQ. This CDR3 contains 17 residues. Trimming took 2 bases from V and 3 from J; bases not matched to a gene: 9. This CDR3 reads CASSQPVAGGLYNEQFF. CDR3 DNA: TGTGCCAGCAGCCAACCAGTGGCGGGGGGACTCTACAATGAGCAGTTCTTC.

In this sample, this clonotype turned up a few times. The chain employs TRBV5-1 and TRBJ2-5; a possible D gene is TRBD1 (6 bases). V was cut by 0 bases and J by 1 base, with 13 bases left in between. This CDR3 contains 16 residues. Germline V gene lookup returns CDR1 SGHRS and CDR2 YFSETQ. CDR3 nucleotide sequence: TGCGCCAGCAGCTTGGTAGGGGGAGTCGGCCAAGAGACCCAGTACTTC. Translation gives CASSLVGGVGQETQYF.

This clonotype has more than one count but fewer than ten. The chain joins TRBV12-3 or TRBV12-4 to TRBJ1-5; D is perhaps TRBD1 (6 bases). This CDR3 has 15 amino acids. V lost 6 bases and J lost 4, with 16 bases in between. The CDR3 is CASRPGQGLNQPQHF. In nucleotides, the CDR3 is TGTGCCAGCAGGCCGGGACAAGGGTTGAATCAGCCCCAGCATTTT.

The chain carries TRBV20-1 and TRBJ2-5, with D possibly TRBD2 on 6 matching bases. V was pared by 6 bases and J by 5 bases, with 13 bases between. The CDR3 sequence is 12 residues long. Germline CDR1 is DFQATT and CDR2 is SNEGSKA (reference sequence). DNA of the CDR3: TGCAGTGCCGCGCGGGGAAGTGAGACCCAGTACTTC. It translates to CSAARGSETQYF.

This clonotype showed up just a few times. J is TRBJ2-1 and V is TRBV12-3 or TRBV12-4; 7 positions agree with TRBD2. J was trimmed by 4 bases and V by 3 bases; bases with no gene match: 6. This CDR3 region has 15 residues. CDR3 protein: CASSFVYGGYNEQFF. CDR3 sequence (DNA): TGTGCCAGCAGTTTTGTTTACGGGGGGTACAATGAGCAGTTCTTC.

As to this clonotype: The final CDR3 position lacks the conserved phenylalanine or tryptophan, pointing to a likely read error. The DNA is omitted, as the CDR3 cannot be located on it reliably, and the CDR3 follows TCRdb's listing. This sequence joins TRBV5-1 and TRBJ2-1; the DNA was not compared with TRBD2, the D call given in the table. Counting both end residues, the CDR3 totals 14 amino acids. Germline loops: CDR1 SGHRS, CDR2 YFSETQ. This CDR3 reads CASSTIPGTSWKFV.

The gene calls are TRBV4-1 and TRBJ1-2, with D unresolved. Germline V CDR1 and CDR2: MGHRA, YSYEKL. The length of the CDR3 is 13 residues. V was clipped by 6 bases and J by 4 bases, with 12 bases between them. The CDR3 here is CASSSGGFYGYTF. DNA for the CDR3: TGCGCCAGCAGTTCGGGAGGGTTCTATGGCTACACCTTC.

For the CDR3, the DNA is TGCGCCAGCAGCCCCAAGACTGCAGATACGCAGTATTTT. Translating gives CASSPKTADTQYF. The chain joins TRBV5-1 to TRBJ2-3; unclear D gene. V was trimmed by 4 bases and J by 4 bases, leaving 10 bases between them. The CDR3 contains 13 residues. The germline CDR1 and CDR2 sequences are SGHRS and YFSETQ.

This sequence joins TRBV7-8 and TRBJ2-7; D is ambiguous. V dropped 0 bases and J dropped 6 bases, with 9 bases sitting between them. Germline V gene data show CDR1 as SGHVS and CDR2 as FQNEAQ. The length of the CDR3 is 13 residues. The CDR3 nucleotides read TGTGCCAGCAGCTTAGCGCCTATCAGCGAGCAGTACTTC. Protein: CASSLAPISEQYF.

The chain recombines TRBV29-1 with TRBJ2-1; D gene ambiguous. This CDR3 is built from 10 residues. Between the trimmed V and J ends, which lost 4 bases and 8 bases, there was a span of 6 bases. Germline V CDR1 and CDR2: SQVTM, ANQGSEA. The DNA for the CDR3 is TGCAGCGTTGGCGAGGATGAGCAGTTCTTC. Its translation: CSVGEDEQFF.

This clonotype was seen once. Mismatch with germline at one junction end may stem from a read error. The rearrangement joins TRBV2 to TRBJ2-5; 7 bases are a match to TRBD1. The CDR3 loop spans 14 amino acids. CDR1 and CDR2 from the germline V gene are SNHLY and FYNNEI. CDR3 in DNA: TGTGCCAGCAGTGCCGAAGGGGGCAGGGGGACCAAGTACTTC. This translates into CASSAEGGRGTKYF.

This chain connects TRBV7-2 to TRBJ2-7, with TRBD2 matching over 11 bases. This CDR3 contains 18 residues. Unmatched junction bases numbered 14, after V lost 4 bases and J lost 3 bases. Germline CDR1 SGHTA, CDR2 FQGNSA. This chain's CDR3 is CASSSLGLAGGSFYEQYF. CDR3 DNA sequence: TGTGCCAGCAGCTCCCTTGGGCTAGCGGGGGGCTCTTTCTACGAGCAGTACTTC.

The table lists this clonotype with a few counts. The genes are TRBV11-2 and TRBJ1-2; D is perhaps TRBD1 (6 bases). Trimming removed 5 bases from V and 5 bases from J, with 15 bases in between. The germline V gene encodes CDR1 SGHAT and CDR2 FQNNGV. The CDR3 has 14 residues. CDR3 residues: CASSPAWDTYGYTF. The CDR3 DNA sequence: TGTGCCAGCAGCCCAGCGTGGGACACTTATGGCTACACCTTC.

The V gene is TRBV12-3 or TRBV12-4, the J gene TRBJ2-7, with D possibly TRBD2 on 6 matching bases. V dropped 7 bases and J dropped 0 bases, with 13 bases sitting between them. The CDR3 sequence is 14 residues long. The CDR3 region has the DNA TGTGCCAGCACCATAGCCGGGAGCTCCTACGAGCAGTACTTC. Amino acid sequence: CASTIAGSSYEQYF.

This clonotype showed up just a few times. The V and J genes are TRBV4-2 and TRBJ2-7; D unresolved. V was cut by 4 bases and J by 3 bases, with 10 bases left in between. The CDR3 extends over 13 amino acids. Germline loops: CDR1 LGHNA, CDR2 YNFKEQ. CDR3 amino acids: CASSRELYYEQYF. CDR3 in DNA: TGTGCCAGCAGCCGAGAACTTTACTACGAGCAGTACTTC.

DNA of the CDR3: TGTGCCAGCAGGGGAACGGGGGGGGCACGCAATCAGCCCCAGCATTTT. It translates to CASRGTGGARNQPQHF. The J gene is TRBJ1-5, the V gene TRBV6-6; tentative D call: TRBD1 (6 bases). V lost 6 bases, J lost 2 bases, and 17 bases lay in between. The CDR3 sequence is 16 residues long. The germline gives CDR1 MNHNY, CDR2 SVGAGI (reference sequence).

This clonotype was counted between two and nine times. The V call is TRBV7-2, the J call TRBJ2-1; D uncertain. Trimming stripped 6 bases from V and 5 bases from J, with 8 bases between. Germline lookup yields CDR1 SGHTA and CDR2 FQGNSA. CDR3 length: 12 amino acids. CDR3 sequence reads: CASSPRNNEQFF. The CDR3 DNA reads TGTGCCAGCAGTCCTCGAAACAATGAGCAGTTCTTC. Full variable domain (rest looked up from reference TRBV7-2 and TRBJ2-1): GAGVSQSPSNKVTEKGKDVELRCDPISGHTALYWYRQSLGQGLEFLIYFQGNSAPDKSGLPSDRFSAERTGGSVSTLTIQRTQQEDSAVYLCASSPRNNEQFFGPGTRLTVL.

Comments on this clonotype: One end of the junction varies from germline; a read error may be responsible. CDR3 in DNA: TGCGCCAACAGCTTGGATTCCGTAAACTATGGCTACACCTTC. This gives the protein CANSLDSVNYGYTF. This chain uses TRBV5-1 with TRBJ1-2; D ambiguous. There are 14 residues in the CDR3. Germline CDR1 and CDR2: SGHRS and YFSETQ.

The chain has TRBV12-3 or TRBV12-4 and TRBJ1-4; the D gene is possibly TRBD1 (5 bases). Trimming stripped 8 bases from V and 10 bases from J, with 20 bases between. The CDR3 has 14 residues. As DNA, the CDR3 is TGTGCCAGCGGGGAATCAGGGAGAGGCGGAAAACTGTTTTTT. Residues: CASGESGRGGKLFF.

V is TRBV7-2 and J is TRBJ1-5; TRBD1 matches at 7 bases. The germline V gene encodes CDR1 SGHTA and CDR2 FQGNSA. V was clipped by 3 bases and J by 4 bases; unmatched bases: 6. The CDR3 has 15 residues. The CDR3 sequence: CASSFSGTENQPQHF. The CDR3 DNA reads as TGTGCCAGCAGCTTCTCCGGGACAGAGAATCAGCCCCAGCATTTT.